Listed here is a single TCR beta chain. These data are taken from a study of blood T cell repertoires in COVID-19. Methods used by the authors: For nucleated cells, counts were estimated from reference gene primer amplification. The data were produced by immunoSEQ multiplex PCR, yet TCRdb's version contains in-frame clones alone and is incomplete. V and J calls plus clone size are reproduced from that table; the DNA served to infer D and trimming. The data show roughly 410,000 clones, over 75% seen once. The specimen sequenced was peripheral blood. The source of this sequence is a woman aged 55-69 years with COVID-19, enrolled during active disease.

The CDR3 protein is CAWSVQAGGPTDTQYF. Here the CDR3 DNA reads TGTGCCTGGAGTGTACAGGCGGGGGGGCCCACAGATACGCAGTATTTT. The rearrangement joins TRBV30 to TRBJ2-3, with 9 bases fitting TRBD2. In germline, CDR1 is GTSNPN, CDR2 SVGIG (reference sequence). The V and J ends lost 0 bases and 2 bases, in that order; junction bases with no gene match: 6. The CDR3 spans 16 residues.